The 22 T cell receptor beta chains presented below share a single source sample, sequenced in a study of T cell clones after liver transplantation. TCRdb's copy holds only in-frame clones and misses some; the assay was immunoSEQ multiplex PCR. Here the sample spans 70,000 to 85,000 clones, under 90% being singletons. This specimen was CD4+ T cells from blood, taken before liver transplant. The receptors stem from a human donor who received a liver transplant.

The chain recombines TRBV20-1 with TRBJ2-7, with D possibly called TRBD1 or TRBD2 (5 bases each). This CDR3 spans 11 amino acids. The V gene lost 8 bases and the J gene lost 2 bases, with 10 bases spanning the gap. Germline V gene data show CDR1 as DFQATT and CDR2 as SNEGSKA (reference sequence). The CDR3 loop reads CSPLGPYEQYF. The DNA for the CDR3 is TGCAGTCCACTGGGACCCTACGAGCAGTACTTC.

V is TRBV11-2 and J is TRBJ1-4, with TRBD1 as a possible D gene (5 bases). Trimming removed 5 bases at V and 0 bases at J, with 10 bases between. The V gene's germline CDR1 is SGHAT and CDR2 FQNNGV. The CDR3 length is 15 residues. CDR3 DNA: TGTGCCAGCAGCGGACGACAGTCAACTAATGAAAAACTGTTTTTT. This gives the protein CASSGRQSTNEKLFF.

CDR3 loop: CASSLKGVNTEAFF. As DNA, the CDR3 is TGTGCCAGCAGTTTAAAGGGCGTGAACACTGAAGCTTTCTTT. The chain couples TRBV28 to TRBJ1-1, with unresolved D. CDR1 MDHEN and CDR2 SYDVKM come from the germline V gene. This CDR3 contains 14 residues. Trimming pared 2 bases from V and 0 bases from J, leaving 7 bases between.

The chain is built from TRBV10-3 and TRBJ2-7; a weak D match, TRBD1 (6 bases). Trimming shortened V by 5 bases and J by 5 bases, and 19 bases separated the two germline ends. Germline CDR1 reads ENHRY; CDR2 reads SYGVKD. The CDR3 runs 15 residues. The CDR3 region is CAISKGTSSVNEQYF. The CDR3 DNA reads as TGTGCCATCAGTAAGGGGACAAGCAGCGTCAACGAGCAGTACTTC.

The chain carries TRBV7-2 and TRBJ2-7, with D maybe TRBD2 (6 bases). The germline V and J ends were trimmed by 1 base and 0 bases, with 10 bases remaining between them. From germline, CDR1 is SGHTA and CDR2 FQGNSA. CDR3 length: 15 amino acids. CDR3 protein: CASSLGGTLSYEQYF. The CDR3, as DNA: TGTGCCAGCAGCTTAGGCGGGACTCTCTCCTACGAGCAGTACTTC.

This clone has only a few counts. This chain joins TRBV19 and TRBJ2-7; D tentatively reads TRBD1 or TRBD2 (5 bases each). This CDR3 comprises 15 residues. Trimming removed 4 bases at V and 2 bases at J, with 15 bases between. The V gene's germline CDR1 is LNHDA and CDR2 SQIVND (reference sequence). The CDR3 spells CASSKGLAIAYEQYF. In DNA form, the CDR3 reads TGTGCCAGTAGTAAGGGGCTAGCCATCGCCTACGAGCAGTACTTC.

The chain has TRBV19 and TRBJ1-1; 8 nucleotides agree with TRBD1. The germline V gene encodes CDR1 LNHDA and CDR2 SQIVND (reference sequence). V trimming: 2 bases; J trimming: 6 bases; junction bases outside the gene matches: 2. The CDR3 loop spans 13 amino acids. This chain's CDR3 is CASSITGGSEAFF. CDR3 nucleotides: TGTGCCAGTAGTATAACAGGGGGATCTGAAGCTTTCTTT.

This chain joins TRBV9 and TRBJ2-1, with D possibly called TRBD1 or TRBD2 (5 bases each). Looked up from germline, CDR1 is SGDLS and CDR2 is YYNGEE. CDR3 size: 15 residues. Trimming took off 3 bases at V and 12 bases at J, with 22 bases between the two ends. The CDR3 sequence is CASSAGTTPLNGQFF. The CDR3, as DNA: TGTGCCAGCAGCGCCGGGACGACGCCCCTCAACGGGCAGTTCTTC.

V and J are TRBV11-3 and TRBJ2-2, with D possibly being TRBD1 (6 bases). The CDR3 runs to 13 residues. Trimming pared 2 bases from V and 7 bases from J, leaving 8 bases between. Germline CDR1 and CDR2: SGHNT and YENEEA. CDR3 protein: CASSLQGHGELFF. The CDR3 DNA follows: TGTGCCAGCAGCTTACAGGGGCACGGGGAGCTGTTTTTT.

The chain couples TRBV18 to TRBJ2-7; D may be TRBD1 (6 bases). Trimming removed 2 bases at V and 2 bases at J, with 13 bases between. This CDR3 contains 15 residues. Germline-derived CDR1 and CDR2 are KGHSH and LQKENI. In DNA, the CDR3 is TGTGCCAGCTCACCAAGTGCGGACAGACCCTACGAGCAGTACTTC. Translated: CASSPSADRPYEQYF. Full variable domain (missing parts from reference TRBV18 and TRBJ2-7): NAGVMQNPRHLVRRRGQEARLRCSPMKGHSHVYWYRQLPEEGLKFMVYLQKENIIDESGMPKERFSAEFPKEGPSILRIQQVVRGDSAAYFCASSPSADRPYEQYFGPGTRLTVT.

J is TRBJ1-4 and V is TRBV28; D is uncertain. Trimming pared 5 bases from V and 4 bases from J, leaving 14 bases between. The CDR3 is 15 amino acids. In germline, CDR1 is MDHEN, CDR2 SYDVKM. This chain's CDR3 is CASSPLGRVNEKLFF. In DNA form, the CDR3 reads TGTGCCAGCAGTCCCCTAGGGCGGGTTAATGAAAAACTGTTTTTT.

This chain links TRBV11-2 with TRBJ2-7, with D hard to call. The CDR3 length is 14 residues. The V and J ends lost 1 base and 0 bases respectively, with 7 bases between them. The germline V gene encodes CDR1 SGHAT and CDR2 FQNNGV. In DNA, the CDR3 is TGTGCCAGCAGCTTAGCGAGGACCTCCTACGAGCAGTACTTC. Translated, it gives CASSLARTSYEQYF.

V and J are TRBV5-1 and TRBJ2-2; D assignment may be TRBD1 or TRBD2 (6 bases each). This CDR3 is 17 amino acids long. Trimming shortened V by 2 bases and J by 3 bases, and 17 bases separated the two germline ends. Germline V gene data show CDR1 as SGHRS and CDR2 as YFSETQ. The CDR3 sequence is CASSFYGGGGDTGELFF. Written as DNA, the CDR3 is TGCGCCAGCAGCTTTTATGGGGGCGGCGGGGACACCGGGGAGCTGTTTTTT.

J is TRBJ2-5 and V is TRBV5-1, with D perhaps matching TRBD2 (7 bases). Germline-derived CDR1 and CDR2 are SGHRS and YFSETQ. V was clipped by 3 bases and J by 5 bases, with 14 bases between them. The length of the CDR3 is 14 residues. The CDR3 region is CASSSPEGGETQYF. CDR3 coding DNA: TGCGCCAGCAGCTCGCCGGAGGGGGGGGAGACCCAGTACTTC.

This clone is categorized as medium-sized. The J gene is TRBJ2-7, the V gene TRBV10-1, with 9 positions matching TRBD1. The V gene end was trimmed by 6 bases and the J gene end by 5 bases; junction bases not matched to a gene: 11. Germline CDR1 reads WNHNN; CDR2 reads SYGVQD (reference sequence). There are 15 residues in the CDR3. As DNA, the CDR3 is TGCGCCAGCAGCGATACCGGGACAGGGATCCACGAGCAGTACTTC. Its translation is CASSDTGTGIHEQYF.

The V and J genes are TRBV13 and TRBJ2-7; D may correspond to TRBD1 or TRBD2 (5 bases each). From germline, CDR1 is PRHDT and CDR2 FYEKMQ (reference sequence). The CDR3 loop spans 13 amino acids. The ends were cut back, 6 bases at V and 5 bases at J, with 14 bases in the middle. The CDR3 DNA follows: TGTGCCAGCAGGGCAAGAGGGGTCCACGAGCAGTACTTC. Translation gives CASRARGVHEQYF.

This chain connects TRBV6-5 to TRBJ2-1; possible D gene TRBD1, 8 bases. Germline CDR1 reads MNHEY; CDR2 reads SVGAGI. V was pared by 11 bases and J by 3 bases, with 17 bases between. This CDR3 contains 14 residues. The CDR3, as DNA: TGTGCCTCGAAAACAGGGGGGGACTACAATGAGCAGTTCTTC. Translating it yields CASKTGGDYNEQFF.

The chain carries TRBV10-1 and TRBJ2-5; D gene uncertain. The germline V and J ends were trimmed by 6 bases and 5 bases, with 13 bases remaining between them. Germline CDR1 WNHNN, CDR2 SYGVQD (reference sequence). This CDR3 region has 13 residues. CDR3 protein: CASSQSGRETQYF. In DNA, the CDR3 is TGCGCCAGCAGCCAGTCTGGAAGGGAGACCCAGTACTTC.

The chain carries TRBV11-2 and TRBJ1-2; D gene ambiguous. CDR1 and CDR2 from the germline V gene are SGHAT and FQNNGV. Trimming cost V 0 bases and J 4 bases, with 9 bases left between them. The CDR3 spans 14 residues. The CDR3 DNA is TGTGCCAGCAGCTTAGATATAGGGTCCTATGGCTACACCTTC. Protein product: CASSLDIGSYGYTF.

The rearrangement links TRBV7-6 to TRBJ2-6; TRBD1 is a possible D gene (7 bases). Trimming took off 3 bases at V and 0 bases at J, with 12 bases between the two ends. CDR3 length: 17 amino acids. Per the germline V gene, CDR1 is SGHVS and CDR2 is FNYEAQ. The CDR3 is CASSLGRGVSGANVLTF. The CDR3, as DNA: TGTGCCAGCAGCTTGGGCAGGGGGGTCTCTGGGGCCAACGTCCTGACTTTC.

With respect to this clone: At one of its ends the junction is not consistent with the germline gene, which may arise from a read error. This chain links TRBV7-9 with TRBJ2-7, with D perhaps matching TRBD2 (5 bases). Germline loops: CDR1 SEHNR, CDR2 FQNEAQ (reference sequence). CDR3 length equals 13 residues. The CDR3 region is CASSATAGTLGDF. The CDR3 coding sequence is TGTGCCAGCAGCGCCACCGCGGGCACCTTGGGAGACTTC.

The rearrangement links TRBV7-9 to TRBJ1-5, with D unresolved. CDR1 and CDR2 from the germline V gene are SEHNR and FQNEAQ (reference sequence). The CDR3 is 12 residues long. V was clipped by 2 bases and J by 4 bases, with 3 bases between them. This CDR3 reads CASSLPNQPQHF. The CDR3, as DNA: TGTGCCAGCAGCTTACCTAATCAGCCCCAGCATTTT.